This is a list of T cell receptor beta chains from one sample in a study of blood T cell repertoires in COVID-19. TCRdb's copy holds only in-frame clones and misses some; the assay was immunoSEQ multiplex PCR. There are about 87,000 clones in the sample; 75% to 90% occur only once, and 15% to 20% lies in the top ten. Sequenced input: peripheral blood. These receptor sequences come from an elderly woman with active or convalescent COVID-19. Both conserved end residues are part of each CDR3. The order of the fields is D gene, J gene, V gene, clone size, CDR3 DNA, CDR3 protein. The D gene is left open where the match is weak. Not every row has a clone size; where given, it reads once, few, many or a size class.

d_call: TRBD1
j_call: TRBJ2-2
v_call: TRBV10-3
clone_size: NA
cdr3_nt: TGTGCCATCACAGGACAGGGCACCGGGGAGCTGTTTTTT
cdr3_aa: CAITGQGTGELFF

d_call: TRBD1
j_call: TRBJ2-7
v_call: TRBV6-5
clone_size: once
cdr3_nt: TGTGCCAGCAGTTACTCTTTCCGACAGGGCTACGAGCAGTACTTC
cdr3_aa: CASSYSFRQGYEQYF

d_call: TRBD1
j_call: TRBJ2-2
v_call: TRBV15
clone_size: NA
cdr3_nt: TGTGCCACCAGCAGAGAGGGGACAGGGTTGAGCACCGGGGAGCTGTTTTTT
cdr3_aa: CATSREGTGLSTGELFF

d_call: NA
j_call: TRBJ2-3
v_call: TRBV9
clone_size: NA
cdr3_nt: TGTGCCAGCAGCGTAATTGGCGACAACACAGATACGCAGTATTTT
cdr3_aa: CASSVIGDNTDTQYF

d_call: TRBD1
j_call: TRBJ1-2
v_call: TRBV27
clone_size: NA
cdr3_nt: TGTGCCAGCAGTTTTTGGGACAGCTCCGGAGGCTACACCTTC
cdr3_aa: CASSFWDSSGGYTF

d_call: NA
j_call: TRBJ2-7
v_call: TRBV4-2
clone_size: NA
cdr3_nt: TGTGCCAGCAGCCAGGCAACGTCACAGGGCTACGAGCAGTACTTC
cdr3_aa: CASSQATSQGYEQYF

d_call: NA
j_call: TRBJ2-3
v_call: TRBV4-2
clone_size: NA
cdr3_nt: TGTGCCAGCAGCCAAGATTCGGCGGGCCAAGGACAGATAACGCAGTATTTT
cdr3_aa: CASSQDSAGQGQITQYF

d_call: NA
j_call: TRBJ2-1
v_call: TRBV5-6
clone_size: NA
cdr3_nt: TGTGCCAGCAGCCGGGGCCTAGGGGGCTACAATGAGCAGTTCTTC
cdr3_aa: CASSRGLGGYNEQFF

d_call: NA
j_call: TRBJ1-6
v_call: TRBV28
clone_size: NA
cdr3_nt: TGTGCCAGCAGTTACCGTGGACAGTATAATTCACCCCTCCACTTT
cdr3_aa: CASSYRGQYNSPLHF

d_call: TRBD1
j_call: TRBJ1-1
v_call: TRBV3-1/TRBV3-2
clone_size: NA
cdr3_nt: TGTGCCAGCAGTCTCACAGGGGCGAACACTGAAGCTTTCTTT
cdr3_aa: CASSLTGANTEAFF

d_call: NA
j_call: TRBJ1-2
v_call: TRBV3-1/TRBV3-2
clone_size: NA
cdr3_nt: TGTGCCAGCAGCCAAGATCTTGGCAGTTCTAACTATGGCTACACCTTC
cdr3_aa: CASSQDLGSSNYGYTF

d_call: NA
j_call: TRBJ1-2
v_call: TRBV11-2
clone_size: NA
cdr3_nt: TGTGCCAGCAGCTTAAACGCTGCAGGGAAATTAGGTGGCTACACCTTC
cdr3_aa: CASSLNAAGKLGGYTF

d_call: TRBD1
j_call: TRBJ2-1
v_call: TRBV4-1
clone_size: NA
cdr3_nt: TGCGCCAGCAGCCAAACGACAGGGACCGAAAATGAGCAGTTCTTC
cdr3_aa: CASSQTTGTENEQFF

d_call: TRBD2
j_call: TRBJ2-7
v_call: TRBV18
clone_size: NA
cdr3_nt: TGTGCCAGCTCACGACAGGGGCCTAGCGGGAGGAGCTCCTACGAGCAGTACTTC
cdr3_aa: CASSRQGPSGRSSYEQYF

d_call: NA
j_call: TRBJ2-7
v_call: TRBV10-3
clone_size: NA
cdr3_nt: TGTGCCATCAGTGAAGCGGGCTACGAGCAGTACTTC
cdr3_aa: CAISEAGYEQYF

d_call: NA
j_call: TRBJ1-3
v_call: TRBV29-1
clone_size: NA
cdr3_nt: TGCAGCGTGCAGGGTGGAACTGGAAACACCATATATTTT
cdr3_aa: CSVQGGTGNTIYF

d_call: NA
j_call: TRBJ2-1
v_call: TRBV7-9
clone_size: NA
cdr3_nt: TGTGCCAGCCTCGAGCTAGGCAATGAGCAGTTCTTC
cdr3_aa: CASLELGNEQFF

d_call: NA
j_call: TRBJ1-4
v_call: TRBV2
clone_size: NA
cdr3_nt: TGTGCCAGCAGTGAAGCCAGGGAGGGGAATGAAAAACTGTTTTTT
cdr3_aa: CASSEAREGNEKLFF

d_call: NA
j_call: TRBJ2-1
v_call: TRBV9
clone_size: once
cdr3_nt: TGTGCCAGCAGCCCCCTGGCGGGGAGGGGGGGGAATGAGCAGTTCTTC
cdr3_aa: CASSPLAGRGGNEQFF

d_call: NA
j_call: TRBJ2-5
v_call: TRBV28
clone_size: NA
cdr3_nt: TGTGCCAGCAGTTTACGACAGAGTAATCAAGAGACCCAGTACTTC
cdr3_aa: CASSLRQSNQETQYF

d_call: TRBD1
j_call: TRBJ1-5
v_call: TRBV30
clone_size: NA
cdr3_nt: TGTGCCTGGAGTGTACGGCAGGGGGTCCAGCCCCAGCATTTT
cdr3_aa: CAWSVRQGVQPQHF

d_call: TRBD2
j_call: TRBJ2-5
v_call: TRBV12-5
clone_size: NA
cdr3_nt: TGTGCTAGTGAGGCTAGCGGGGCCGGGACCCAGTACTTC
cdr3_aa: CASEASGAGTQYF

d_call: TRBD1
j_call: TRBJ2-1
v_call: TRBV28
clone_size: once
cdr3_nt: TGTGCCAGCAGCGCAACAGGGGACCCCTCCTACAATGAGCAGTTCTTC
cdr3_aa: CASSATGDPSYNEQFF

d_call: TRBD1
j_call: TRBJ2-7
v_call: TRBV25-1
clone_size: NA
cdr3_nt: TGTGCCAGCAGCCCGGGACAGCGACTTTACGAGCAGTACTTC
cdr3_aa: CASSPGQRLYEQYF

d_call: TRBD2
j_call: TRBJ2-2
v_call: TRBV11-3
clone_size: NA
cdr3_nt: TGTGCCAGCAGCTTACTAGCGGGGATTAACACCGGGGAGCTGTTTTTT
cdr3_aa: CASSLLAGINTGELFF

d_call: TRBD2
j_call: TRBJ2-1
v_call: TRBV19
clone_size: once
cdr3_nt: TGTGCCAGTAGTATAGTGGTACGGGGGGGCAATGAGCAGTTCTTC
cdr3_aa: CASSIVVRGGNEQFF

d_call: NA
j_call: TRBJ2-3
v_call: TRBV7-2
clone_size: NA
cdr3_nt: TGTGCCAGCAGCTTAGATTTCGTCGGGGGCACAGATACGCAGTATTTT
cdr3_aa: CASSLDFVGGTDTQYF

d_call: NA
j_call: TRBJ2-7
v_call: TRBV4-1
clone_size: NA
cdr3_nt: TGCGCCAGCAGCCATGGACTGGGGGGTAGGCGCTACGAGCAGTACTTC
cdr3_aa: CASSHGLGGRRYEQYF

d_call: NA
j_call: TRBJ1-1
v_call: TRBV6-5
clone_size: NA
cdr3_nt: TGTGCCACCAAGTCGGTTGAAGCTTTCTTT
cdr3_aa: CATKSVEAFF

d_call: NA
j_call: TRBJ2-1
v_call: TRBV5-4
clone_size: medium-sized
cdr3_nt: TGTGCCAGCAGCTTGTTCGGGGATGAGCAGTTCTTC
cdr3_aa: CASSLFGDEQFF

d_call: TRBD1
j_call: TRBJ1-2
v_call: TRBV10-3
clone_size: NA
cdr3_nt: TGTGCCATCAGCCCGGGAGGGGGCAACTATGGCTACACCTTC
cdr3_aa: CAISPGGGNYGYTF

d_call: NA
j_call: TRBJ2-3
v_call: TRBV18
clone_size: few
cdr3_nt: TGTGCCAGCTCACTTACCTCCGGGAGTAGCACAGATACGCAGTATTTT
cdr3_aa: CASSLTSGSSTDTQYF

d_call: TRBD1
j_call: TRBJ2-6
v_call: TRBV2
clone_size: NA
cdr3_nt: TGTGCCAGCAGGTTACCGGGACAGGTTGACTCTGGGGCCAACGTCCTGACTTTC
cdr3_aa: CASRLPGQVDSGANVLTF

d_call: NA
j_call: TRBJ2-2
v_call: TRBV9
clone_size: NA
cdr3_nt: TGTGCCAGCAGCGTAGGACGACAGCCGAACACCGGGGAGCTGTTTTTT
cdr3_aa: CASSVGRQPNTGELFF

d_call: NA
j_call: TRBJ2-5
v_call: TRBV14
clone_size: NA
cdr3_nt: TGTGCCAGCAGCGGGCAGTTCCAAGAGACCCAGTACTTC
cdr3_aa: CASSGQFQETQYF

d_call: TRBD2
j_call: TRBJ2-7
v_call: TRBV28
clone_size: NA
cdr3_nt: TGTGCCAGCAGTTTCTCCCTAGCGGCTTTATCCTACGAGCAGTACTTC
cdr3_aa: CASSFSLAALSYEQYF

d_call: NA
j_call: TRBJ2-7
v_call: TRBV19
clone_size: NA
cdr3_nt: TGTGCCAGTAGTACCCGACAGCTGCCCTACGAGCAGTACTTC
cdr3_aa: CASSTRQLPYEQYF

d_call: TRBD1
j_call: TRBJ2-3
v_call: TRBV9
clone_size: NA
cdr3_nt: TGTGCCAGCAGCGCCCTTCAGACAGGGTACACAGATACGCAGTATTTT
cdr3_aa: CASSALQTGYTDTQYF

d_call: TRBD1
j_call: TRBJ1-1
v_call: TRBV12-3/TRBV12-4
clone_size: NA
cdr3_nt: TGTGCCAGCAGACCCCGACAGGGAACTGAAGCTTTCTTT
cdr3_aa: CASRPRQGTEAFF

d_call: NA
j_call: TRBJ2-5
v_call: TRBV7-2
clone_size: NA
cdr3_nt: TGTGCCATATCTAGTACTGAGACCCAGTACTTC
cdr3_aa: CAISSTETQYF

d_call: NA
j_call: TRBJ1-1
v_call: TRBV6-5
clone_size: NA
cdr3_nt: TGTGCCAGCAGTAAGGGGAAGAACACTGAAGCTTTCTTT
cdr3_aa: CASSKGKNTEAFF

d_call: NA
j_call: TRBJ1-6
v_call: TRBV6-5
clone_size: few
cdr3_nt: TGTGCCAGCAGTTACGTAGGAGGGAACCCCACTTCACCCCTCCACTTT
cdr3_aa: CASSYVGGNPTSPLHF

d_call: NA
j_call: TRBJ1-2
v_call: TRBV15
clone_size: NA
cdr3_nt: TGTGCCACCAGCGGTCGGGGGAGAGACGGCTACACCTTC
cdr3_aa: CATSGRGRDGYTF

d_call: TRBD1
j_call: TRBJ2-5
v_call: TRBV19
clone_size: NA
cdr3_nt: TGTGCCACCTCCCGGCTGGGGACAGGGTTATTCCAAGAGACCCAGTACTTC
cdr3_aa: CATSRLGTGLFQETQYF

d_call: TRBD1
j_call: TRBJ2-5
v_call: TRBV5-1
clone_size: NA
cdr3_nt: TGCGCCAGCAGCTTGGAAGGGGGCGCCGGGCAAGAGACCCAGTACTTC
cdr3_aa: CASSLEGGAGQETQYF

d_call: NA
j_call: TRBJ1-1
v_call: TRBV3-1/TRBV3-2
clone_size: NA
cdr3_nt: TGTGCCAGCAGCCGGGTTCGGGAAACTGAAGCTTTCTTT
cdr3_aa: CASSRVRETEAFF

d_call: NA
j_call: TRBJ2-5
v_call: TRBV7-9
clone_size: NA
cdr3_nt: TGTGCCAGCAGCTTATCCGCGGGGGCACAAGAGACCCAGTACTTC
cdr3_aa: CASSLSAGAQETQYF

d_call: NA
j_call: TRBJ1-5
v_call: TRBV12-3/TRBV12-4
clone_size: NA
cdr3_nt: TGTGCCAGCAGTTTCGGGGTCCGTTCCCAGCATTTT
cdr3_aa: CASSFGVRSQHF

d_call: NA
j_call: TRBJ1-4
v_call: TRBV2
clone_size: NA
cdr3_nt: TGTGCCAGCAGAACAGATACTAATGAAAAACTGTTTTTT
cdr3_aa: CASRTDTNEKLFF

d_call: TRBD2
j_call: TRBJ2-7
v_call: TRBV4-3
clone_size: many
cdr3_nt: TGCGCCAGCAGCCAAGAGCCCGGACTAGCGGGAGTAGCGTACGAGCAGTACTTC
cdr3_aa: CASSQEPGLAGVAYEQYF

d_call: NA
j_call: TRBJ2-7
v_call: TRBV4-1
clone_size: NA
cdr3_nt: TGCGCCAGCAGCCCCCCTGGACAGTTAAACTACTACGAGCAGTACTTC
cdr3_aa: CASSPPGQLNYYEQYF

d_call: TRBD2
j_call: TRBJ2-1
v_call: TRBV7-2
clone_size: NA
cdr3_nt: TGTGCCAGCAGCAAAGACCGGGGGGGCTCCTACAATGAGCAGTTCTTC
cdr3_aa: CASSKDRGGSYNEQFF

d_call: TRBD1
j_call: TRBJ2-2
v_call: TRBV27
clone_size: many
cdr3_nt: TGTGCCAGCAGTCCAGGGACAGGGGGCGGCGTGCGCATACACACCGGGGAGCTGTTTTTT
cdr3_aa: CASSPGTGGGVRIHTGELFF

d_call: TRBD2
j_call: TRBJ2-2
v_call: TRBV7-2
clone_size: few
cdr3_nt: TGTGCCAGCAGCTTAGCATCCGGGACTAGCCCCGGGGAGCTGTTTTTT
cdr3_aa: CASSLASGTSPGELFF

d_call: NA
j_call: TRBJ2-2
v_call: TRBV7-9
clone_size: NA
cdr3_nt: TGTGCCAGCAGCCGGATGGGGCAAAAGGGGACCGGGGAGCTGTTTTTT
cdr3_aa: CASSRMGQKGTGELFF

d_call: NA
j_call: TRBJ1-2
v_call: TRBV29-1
clone_size: NA
cdr3_nt: TGCAGCGCCCTAGAAGGGGCTAACTATGGCTACACCTTC
cdr3_aa: CSALEGANYGYTF

d_call: TRBD1
j_call: TRBJ1-5
v_call: TRBV7-2
clone_size: once
cdr3_nt: TGTGCCAGCAGCGGACAGGAGAATCAGCCCCAGCATTTT
cdr3_aa: CASSGQENQPQHF

d_call: TRBD2
j_call: TRBJ2-3
v_call: TRBV29-1
clone_size: NA
cdr3_nt: TGCAGCGTTGGGGCTAGCGGCCAAGATACGCAGTATTTT
cdr3_aa: CSVGASGQDTQYF